This TCR beta chain was recovered during a study of T cells after yellow fever vaccination. Points from the study as a whole: Repertoires sorted by FACS could include abundant clonotypes that are contaminants from the bulk population.

MiXCR was run by TCRdb on the 5' RACE reads, yielding one entry per CDR3 protein. The table records about 260,000 distinct CDR3 sequences, 5.2% of them present only once. V lost 0 bases to trimming and J lost 5 bases, with 13 bases between them. Per germline, CDR1 DFQATT and CDR2 SNEGSKA (reference sequence). This CDR3 is built from 14 residues. This clonotype was detected ten times or more. Antigen specificity is unknown. This receptor was identified in a man in his late teens or twenties who received the YFV17D yellow fever vaccine. The chain employs TRBV20-1 and TRBJ2-5; D is uncertain. Sample: CD4+ T cells sorted from PBMCs, taken on the day of the yellow fever booster vaccination. The CDR3 here is CSARDLGHAETQYF. The CDR3 DNA sequence: TGCAGTGCTAGAGATTTGGGCCACGCGGAGACCCAGTACTTC.